The table lists the clone carrying this T cell receptor (beta chain) with many counts. As yet, its antigen is unknown. These data are taken from a study of CD8 T cells in ankylosing spondylitis. General study findings and limits: Peripheral blood samples showed relatively rare disease-linked clones, and these clones were CD8+. Significantly higher representation of disease-linked clones was reported for matched ankylosing spondylitis synovial fluid.

V shed 5 bases and J shed 0 bases, with 15 bases lying between them. This CDR3 is built from 16 residues. As the method for making TCR beta libraries, quantitative 5'-RACE with molecular barcodes was used. One entry per CDR3 protein, called by TCRdb with MiXCR from the 5' RACE reads. The sample has some 130,000 distinct CDR3 sequences; about 13% are singletons. The sample comprised blood, either unsorted or a sorted T cell fraction (not recorded which). The chain links TRBV12-3 or TRBV12-4 to TRBJ2-3; possibly TRBD2 for D (5 bases). The clonotype was recovered from a female donor with ankylosing spondylitis or in good health (not recorded which). CDR3 residues: CASSPLLEVSTDTQYF. The CDR3 nucleotides read TGTGCCAGCAGTCCCCTACTAGAAGTTAGCACAGATACGCAGTATTTT.